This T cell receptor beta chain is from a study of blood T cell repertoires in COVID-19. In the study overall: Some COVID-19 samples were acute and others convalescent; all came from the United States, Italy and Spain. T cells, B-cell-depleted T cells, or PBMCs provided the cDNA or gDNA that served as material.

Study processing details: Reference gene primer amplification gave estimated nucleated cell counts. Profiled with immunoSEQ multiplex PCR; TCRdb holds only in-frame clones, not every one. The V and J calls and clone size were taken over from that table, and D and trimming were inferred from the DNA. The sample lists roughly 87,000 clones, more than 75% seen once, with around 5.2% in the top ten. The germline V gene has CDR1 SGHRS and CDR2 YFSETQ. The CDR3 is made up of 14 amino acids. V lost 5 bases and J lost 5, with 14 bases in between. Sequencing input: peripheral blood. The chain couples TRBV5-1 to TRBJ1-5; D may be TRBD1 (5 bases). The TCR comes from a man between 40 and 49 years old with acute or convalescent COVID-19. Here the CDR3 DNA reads TGCGCCAGCAGTCTCGACGGGGGGGATCAGCCCCAGCATTTT. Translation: CASSLDGGDQPQHF.